Sequencing of this T cell receptor (beta chain) was carried out in a study of T cell responses to AZD1222 COVID-19 vaccine. TCRdb's table, derived via immunoSEQ multiplex PCR, lists solely in-frame clones and lacks some. The sample has roughly 49,000 clones, 60% to 85% seen once. General study findings and limits: The study found vaccine-associated CD4 TCRs spanning spike, dominant at 160-218 and 743-854.

Trimming removed 3 bases at V and 2 bases at J, with 7 bases between. The CDR3 is 13 amino acids. Turning to this clone: Its antigen is not identified.

The chain joins TRBV12-3 or TRBV12-4 to TRBJ1-2; D remains unclear. Sample: peripheral blood, taken on day 0 of AZD1222 vaccination. This receptor was taken from an adult in good health. CDR3 residues: CASSLVPNYGYTF. The CDR3 coding sequence is TGTGCCAGCAGTTTGGTACCGAACTATGGCTACACCTTC.